This entry features one T cell receptor (beta chain) sequence. This clonotype appeared a few times. The antigen it binds to is not known. Base qualities are not provided; no much larger clone lies one nucleotide away. This record belongs to a study of T cells in Graves' hyperthyroidism and ophthalmopathy (dated by TCRdb to the late 2010s). Study-wide context: Peripheral blood was sampled at the time of initial diagnosis, prior to any treatment. A discovery cohort of about a hundred patients, about 44 with Graves' ophthalmopathy and approximately 55 with stable Graves' hyperthyroidism, was used to find distinguishing TCR V-J signatures. Prospective prediction of ophthalmopathy was tested in an independent validation cohort of approximately 19 hyperthyroidism patients and roughly 16 patients who later progressed to ophthalmopathy. The approximately 100 discovery patients were divided at random into training and test sets in a 7:3 ratio. In addition, the study compared T-cell repertoires in thyroid tissue and in blood from about 6 Graves' hyperthyroidism patients. After blood sampling, hyperthyroidism patients were treated with methimazole at a starting dose of 30 mg daily, and ophthalmopathy patients were treated with high-dose intravenous methylprednisolone. TCR Vbeta CDR3 sequencing of 120 to 150 peripheral blood samples (roughly 41 ophthalmopathy, 75 to 80 hyperthyroidism and approximately 17 progressor patients) is reported in the paper. Study-wide conclusions, independent of this receptor: In validation, the model predicted progression to ophthalmopathy with over 65% sensitivity and over 72% specificity, a median of about 6 months before onset. In cross-validation, a model built on a 13 V-J signature told ophthalmopathy apart from stable hyperthyroidism with under 90% sensitivity and around 83% specificity, and in testing the same model reached 80%/75%. Most expanded thyroid clonotypes (frequency above 0.001) were also detected in blood, suggesting blood repertoires may reflect thyroid immune responses. No statistical method was used to set the sample size in advance, and investigators knew the group allocation.

V ends up 10 bases short and J 5 bases short, with an unmatched junction base count of 3. Counted from cysteine to phenylalanine, this CDR3 has 12 amino acids. Only CDR3 DNA remains: 36 bases, in frame from the first base. The germline V gene gives CDR1 as ENHRY and CDR2 as SYGVKD. Stable Graves' hyperthyroidism was defined as the absence of progression to ophthalmopathy over 18 months of follow-up. Hyperthyroidism patients were newly diagnosed, with disease duration under 2 months, and aged 18 to 65 years. Exclusion was applied to patients with uncontrolled infections, other autoimmune diseases, pregnancy or lactation. Diagnoses relied on clinical symptoms, serum thyroxine and TRAb, thyroid ultrasound and orbital computed tomography. Ficoll-Paque density gradient centrifugation was used to isolate PBMCs from about 10 ml of fresh peripheral blood. Total RNA was extracted with Trizol reagent, and quality was checked on an Agilent 2100 Bioanalyzer.

The TCR beta CDR3 regions were amplified from the RNA transcripts. The TCR CDR3 was subjected to a first round of RT-PCR using the HTBI primer set and the Qiagen OneStep RT-PCR kit. Libraries were constructed in a second round of multiplex PCR, after which size selection and purification were performed. Sequencing of the libraries was done on an Illumina HiSeq2000 using paired-end 100 bp reads. On the authors' methods: SOAPnuke was used to process the raw data, removing reads that contained adapters or uncalled bases, had a mean Phred below 15, or lacked an exact match to the constant primer or identifier. COPE v1.2.5 was used to merge the high-quality paired reads, and each unique nucleotide sequence was defined as a clonotype. Clonotypes were aligned to IMGT TRBV, TRBD and TRBJ reference segments using MiTCR v1.1. The analysis was restricted to V-J combinations with a frequency above 0.0001, which together covered about 99% of the repertoires. The TCS score was defined as the ratio of F50 (clonal expansion) to E x V (chaos), calculated using BLOSUM62-based TCRdist between CDR3 peptides within each V-J. Welch's t-statistics and random forest reduced roughly 530 V-J features to roughly 13, which were used in a naive Bayes classifier (R e1071). Using fastp at Q25 and MiXCR, TCRdb reprocessed the public reads and kept productive beta chains. Each entry merges the rows of one CDR3 protein and shows their most common DNA and genes. The authors' filters were not applied to this entry. The sample table lists around 300,000 distinct CDR3 sequences, more than 11% of them with a count of one. The ten biggest clones cover around 25% of the sample.

The sequenced material came from blood. This TCR was recovered from a woman under 40 with Graves' hyperthyroidism. The chain couples TRBV10-3 to TRBJ2-1; 9 of the junction bases match TRBD2. For the CDR3, the sequence is CATSGANNEQFF. The DNA sequence follows: TGTGCCACTAGCGGGGCGAACAATGAGCAGTTCTTC.